These T cell receptor beta chains were read from a single sample in a study of cytomegalovirus exposure and HLA in healthy donors. Sequencing was performed with immunoSEQ multiplex PCR; in TCRdb, only in-frame clones are kept and a portion is missing. Counted here are 180,000 or so clones, about four fifths occurring once; the ten biggest clones make up about 3%. Input material: PBMCs. These TCRs come from a female donor in good health and CMV-seronegative. The CDR3 runs from the conserved cysteine through the conserved F or W. A D gene is named only where the DNA matches it firmly. The listing skips clone size in some rows; elsewhere it reads once, few, many or a size class.

v_gene,d_gene,abundance,j_gene,CDR3nt,CDR3aa
TRBV30,.,.,TRBJ1-2,TGTGCCTGGAGCCTCACAGACGACTATGGCTACACCTTC,CAWSLTDDYGYTF
TRBV15,.,.,TRBJ1-1,TGTGCCACCAGCAGAGAGGGGGGAGGCAGGGAGGCTTTCTTT,CATSREGGGREAFF
TRBV4-2,.,.,TRBJ2-2,TGTGCCAGCAGCCACGGGACTTCGAACGCCGGGGAGCTGTTTTTT,CASSHGTSNAGELFF
TRBV30,.,.,TRBJ1-1,TGTGCCTGGACCAAAGAAGGGGACACTGAAGCTTTCTTT,CAWTKEGDTEAFF
TRBV7-2,TRBD2,few,TRBJ2-5,TGTGCCAGCAGCGTAAGACTAGCGGGAGCTGGGGAGCAGTACTTC,CASSVRLAGAGEQYF
TRBV4-2,.,once,TRBJ1-6,TGTGCCAGCAGCCAAGGTACAGTCCTTTCCTATAATTCACCCCTCCACTTT,CASSQGTVLSYNSPLHF
TRBV12-5,TRBD2,once,TRBJ2-1,TGTGCTAGTGGTTTGGCCGGGAGGGGTAAGCAGTTCTTC,CASGLAGRGKQFF
TRBV18,.,.,TRBJ2-7,TGTGCCAGCTCACCAGACAGTTCCGAGCAGTACTTC,CASSPDSSEQYF
TRBV6-1,TRBD2,.,TRBJ2-2,TGTGCCAGCAGTGCTCTGGCGGGGGATACCACCGGGGAGCTGTTTTTT,CASSALAGDTTGELFF
TRBV5-1,TRBD2,.,TRBJ2-1,TGCGCCAGCAGGGAGACTAGCGATTACAATGAGCAGTTCTTC,CASRETSDYNEQFF
TRBV11-3,.,.,TRBJ1-2,TGTGCCAGCAGCTTAGAGGGGCCGGGCCTCGTAAACTATGGCTACACCTTC,CASSLEGPGLVNYGYTF
TRBV5-6,TRBD1,.,TRBJ1-5,TGTGCCAGCAGCTACACCGGGACAGGGAACAATCAGCCCCAGCATTTT,CASSYTGTGNNQPQHF
TRBV5-4,.,.,TRBJ2-2,TGTGCCAGCAGCTTCGGAGGGGGCGCTGGCACCGGGGAGCTGTTTTTT,CASSFGGGAGTGELFF
TRBV7-9,TRBD1,.,TRBJ1-1,TGTGCCAGCAGCCACACCCGGACAGGGAAGAACACTGAAGCTTTCTTT,CASSHTRTGKNTEAFF
TRBV15,TRBD1,.,TRBJ2-7,TGTGCCACCAGCAGAGGAGGGACAGGGGCCTACGAGCAGTACTTC,CATSRGGTGAYEQYF
TRBV2,.,.,TRBJ2-5,TGTGCCAGCAGTGAGGCTCAAGAGACCCAGTACTTC,CASSEAQETQYF
TRBV29-1,TRBD1,few,TRBJ1-1,TGCAGCGTTGAAGATCGACAGGGGGCCACTGAAGCTTTCTTT,CSVEDRQGATEAFF
TRBV6-1,.,few,TRBJ1-1,TGTGCCAGCAGTCTGGGCAGGGCTACTGAAGCTTTCTTT,CASSLGRATEAFF
TRBV5-5,.,few,TRBJ2-3,TGTGCCAGCAACCGGGGAGATACGCAGTATTTT,CASNRGDTQYF